This is a list of T cell receptor beta chains from one sample in a study of OX40 agonist ivuxolimab in advanced cancers. Measured with immunoSEQ multiplex PCR; TCRdb has only the in-frame clones, and not every one. The table includes 40,000 to 45,000 clones, 70% to 90% detected once. The sequenced sample was CD4+ or CD8+ T cells sorted from blood, obtained in a trial of the OX40 agonist ivuxolimab. These receptors all come from an adult with an advanced solid tumor such as melanoma, head and neck, liver or kidney cancer. Both conserved end residues are part of each CDR3. A D gene is named only where the DNA matches it firmly. For some rows the clone size is stated as once, few or many, or as a class when expanded; others skip it.

TRBD1,TRBJ1-1,TRBV7-3,.,CASSVTGGADTEAFF,TGTGCCAGCAGCGTCACAGGGGGCGCTGACACTGAAGCTTTCTTT
.,TRBJ2-3,TRBV2,.,CASILTGGGTDTQYF,TGTGCCAGCATCCTCACAGGGGGGGGCACAGATACGCAGTATTTT
.,TRBJ1-3,TRBV7-3,.,CASSLMGGSGNTIYF,TGTGCCAGCAGCTTAATGGGGGGCTCTGGAAACACCATATATTTT
.,TRBJ2-3,TRBV20-1,few,CSALKRGTQYF,TGCAGTGCCTTGAAAAGAGGTACGCAGTATTTT
.,TRBJ1-4,TRBV29-1,.,CSVVGVGEKLFF,TGCAGCGTTGTCGGGGTAGGGGAAAAACTGTTTTTT
.,TRBJ2-5,TRBV7-7,.,CASSLGLQETQYF,TGTGCTAGCAGTCTGGGACTCCAAGAGACCCAGTACTTC
TRBD2,TRBJ2-1,TRBV6-4,.,CASRLAGGPHFPDNEQFF,TGTGCCAGCAGACTAGCGGGGGGGCCCCATTTCCCCGACAATGAGCAGTTCTTC
.,TRBJ2-5,TRBV15,.,CATSGPGRPVGWETQYF,TGTGCCACCAGCGGCCCTGGTCGGCCGGTCGGTTGGGAGACCCAGTACTTC
.,TRBJ2-7,TRBV28,.,CASRPGGARGHYEQYF,TGTGCCAGCAGACCCGGGGGGGCGAGGGGGCACTACGAGCAGTACTTC
.,TRBJ1-4,TRBV18,.,CASSKQEKPNEKLFF,TGTGCCAGCTCGAAACAGGAGAAACCTAATGAAAAACTGTTTTTT
.,TRBJ1-4,TRBV5-1,.,CASSLETGASNEKLFF,TGCGCCAGCAGCTTGGAAACCGGGGCCTCTAATGAAAAACTGTTTTTT
TRBD2,TRBJ2-3,TRBV19,.,CASSIQGGSTDTQYF,TGTGCCAGTAGTATTCAGGGAGGGAGCACAGATACGCAGTATTTT
.,TRBJ2-3,TRBV28,.,CASTGRRGTDTQYF,TGTGCCAGCACGGGGCGGAGGGGCACAGATACGCAGTATTTT
.,TRBJ1-1,TRBV11-2,.,CASSLERNTEAFF,TGTGCCAGCAGCTTAGAACGGAACACTGAAGCTTTCTTT
.,TRBJ2-3,TRBV23-1,.,CASSQSESSKKVTTQYF,TGCGCCAGCAGTCAATCGGAGTCTAGCAAAAAAGTCACTACGCAGTATTTT
.,TRBJ2-1,TRBV28,.,CASSSTRDEQFF,TGTGCCAGCAGTTCGACTCGAGATGAGCAGTTCTTC
.,TRBJ1-6,TRBV11-2,once,CASSLDPVYNSPLHF,TGTGCCAGCAGCCTTGACCCTGTGTATAATTCACCCCTCCACTTT
.,TRBJ2-3,TRBV11-2,.,CASTSTRVDRYF,TGTGCCAGCACCTCGACCCGGGTAGACCGGTATTTT
TRBD1,TRBJ2-1,TRBV28,.,CASSLQGAYYNEQFF,TGTGCCAGCAGTTTACAGGGGGCCTACTACAATGAGCAGTTCTTC
TRBD2,TRBJ2-5,TRBV20-1,.,CSATGLADRYF,TGCAGTGCTACCGGACTAGCGGACCGGTACTTC
TRBD2,TRBJ2-3,TRBV28,.,CASSPDLAGVTDTQYF,TGTGCCAGCAGTCCAGATCTAGCGGGAGTTACAGATACGCAGTATTTT
.,TRBJ2-2,TRBV10-3,.,CAIGAGAALTGELFF,TGTGCCATCGGGGCTGGAGCAGCTCTCACCGGGGAGCTGTTTTTT
TRBD2,TRBJ2-7,TRBV25-1,.,CASSGDPGLAGWGYEQYF,TGTGCCAGCAGTGGTGACCCGGGACTAGCGGGGTGGGGCTACGAGCAGTACTTC
TRBD2,TRBJ2-1,TRBV15,few,CATSREVSGRAFNEQFF,TGTGCCACCAGCAGAGAGGTTAGCGGGAGGGCCTTCAATGAGCAGTTCTTC
TRBD2,TRBJ2-7,TRBV6-5,few,CASSSLGGSHEQYF,TGTGCCAGCAGTTCCCTGGGCGGGAGCCACGAGCAGTACTTC
TRBD1,TRBJ1-1,TRBV2,once,CASSAEGQVFTEAFF,TGTGCCAGCAGTGCAGAGGGACAGGTATTCACTGAAGCTTTCTTT
TRBD2,TRBJ2-6,TRBV19,.,CASSQYGTTLSGANVLTF,TGTGCCAGTAGCCAATACGGGACTACCCTCTCCGGGGCCAACGTCCTGACTTTC
.,TRBJ2-7,TRBV25-1,.,CASIINEQYF,TGTGCCAGCATTATTAACGAGCAGTACTTC
.,TRBJ2-5,TRBV5-1,.,CASSLGGTLAETQYF,TGCGCCAGCAGCTTGGGAGGGACTCTTGCAGAGACCCAGTACTTC
TRBD2,TRBJ2-3,TRBV4-1,.,CASSQPSGLAGDPTDTQYF,TGCGCCAGCAGCCAGCCTTCGGGACTAGCGGGAGACCCCACAGATACGCAGTATTTT
TRBD1,TRBJ1-4,TRBV28,.,CASSQTGQYSEKLFF,TGTGCCAGCAGTCAAACGGGACAGTACTCTGAAAAACTGTTTTTT
.,TRBJ2-5,TRBV18,.,CASSPLAETQYF,TGTGCCAGCTCACCCCTAGCGGAGACCCAGTACTTC
.,TRBJ2-7,TRBV6-1,.,CASSEHSRVEQYF,TGTGCCAGCAGTGAACACTCCCGGGTCGAGCAGTACTTC
.,TRBJ1-2,TRBV2,.,CASSRQETYGYTF,TGTGCCAGCAGCCGACAGGAGACCTATGGCTACACCTTC
.,TRBJ1-1,TRBV5-4,once,CASSSVTVNTEAFF,TGTGCCAGCAGCTCCGTGACAGTGAACACTGAAGCTTTCTTT
TRBD1,TRBJ2-2,TRBV25-1,.,CASTRTGWTGELFF,TGTGCCAGCACCCGGACAGGGTGGACCGGGGAGCTGTTTTTT
.,TRBJ1-4,TRBV5-1,.,CASSPAGEDEKLFF,TGCGCCAGCAGCCCAGCAGGGGAAGATGAAAAACTGTTTTTT
TRBD2,TRBJ2-7,TRBV9,.,CASSVVSGGPGEQYF,TGTGCCAGCAGCGTTGTCTCGGGAGGGCCAGGCGAGCAGTACTTC
.,TRBJ2-7,TRBV23-1,.,CASSQCPGRSYEQYF,TGCGCCAGCAGTCAATGCCCGGGGCGCTCCTACGAGCAGTACTTC
.,TRBJ2-7,TRBV7-8,.,CASSPQPSSYEQYF,TGTGCCAGCAGCCCTCAGCCGAGCTCCTACGAGCAGTACTTC
.,TRBJ2-7,TRBV18,few,CASSSSYEQYF,TGTGCCAGCTCATCCTCCTACGAGCAGTACTTC
.,TRBJ2-5,TRBV29-1,.,CSVLQGGTGETQYF,TGCAGCGTTCTCCAAGGGGGAACTGGAGAGACCCAGTACTTC
.,TRBJ2-5,TRBV19,once,CASSRRSSLETQYF,TGTGCCAGTAGTAGGCGGTCAAGTCTGGAGACCCAGTACTTC
TRBD1,TRBJ2-1,TRBV5-1,.,CASSATGTAPIEQFF,TGCGCCAGCAGCGCGACCGGGACAGCACCCATCGAGCAGTTCTTC
TRBD2,TRBJ2-3,TRBV18,.,CASSPPGLARPLDTDTQYF,TGTGCCAGCTCACCACCGGGACTAGCGAGACCGTTGGACACAGATACGCAGTATTTT
TRBD2,TRBJ2-5,TRBV6-5,.,CASSYSTSGKGETQYF,TGTGCCAGCAGTTACTCGACTAGCGGGAAGGGGGAGACCCAGTACTTC
TRBD1,TRBJ2-1,TRBV19,.,CASSIGGGQGWLAVYNEQFF,TGTGCCAGTAGTATTGGGGGGGGACAGGGTTGGCTAGCGGTTTACAATGAGCAGTTCTTC
.,TRBJ2-1,TRBV6-4,.,CASSPGLKNTEQFF,TGTGCCAGCAGTCCGGGACTGAAAAACACTGAGCAGTTCTTC
.,TRBJ2-5,TRBV28,once,CASSSSLETQYF,TGTGCCAGCAGTTCCTCGTTAGAGACCCAGTACTTC
.,TRBJ2-3,TRBV5-1,.,CASSLEDLTDTQYF,TGCGCCAGCAGCTTGGAGGATCTCACAGATACGCAGTATTTT
.,TRBJ2-1,TRBV18,.,CASSPPNLGYNEQFF,TGTGCCAGCTCACCACCGAACCTGGGCTACAATGAGCAGTTCTTC
.,TRBJ1-6,TRBV7-9,.,CASTNDAGVNSPLHF,TGTGCCAGCACCAACGATGCAGGGGTAAATTCACCCCTCCACTTT
TRBD2,TRBJ2-5,TRBV5-1,.,CASGTQAGSQETQYF,TGCGCCAGCGGAACCCAAGCGGGATCCCAAGAGACCCAGTACTTC
TRBD1,TRBJ2-1,TRBV28,.,CASRYSVGTGYVEQFF,TGTGCCAGCAGATATAGCGTCGGGACAGGGTACGTGGAGCAGTTCTTC
.,TRBJ2-2,TRBV18,.,CASSPSLSTGELFF,TGTGCCAGCTCACCATCCTTATCCACCGGGGAGCTGTTTTTT
.,TRBJ2-2,TRBV6-4,.,CASSGNGDTGELFF,TGTGCCAGCAGTGGTAACGGGGACACCGGGGAGCTGTTTTTT